Presented here are 30 T cell receptor beta chains from one specimen sequenced in a study of CD8+ T cells in alopecia areata. Reverse transcription of extracted RNA yielded cDNA, which provided the sequencing template. The repertoire was sequenced with immunoSEQ multiplex PCR; TCRdb's copy has only in-frame clones and lacks some. This sample has 60,000 to 85,000 clones, with 60% to 70% found just once. Treatment: oral pan-JAK inhibitor, 5-10 mg twice daily. Sequences were derived from CD8+ T cells sorted from blood, sampled at week 24, from a patient treated with tofacitinib. The receptor set was obtained from a human donor with alopecia areata.

The rearrangement joins TRBV6-5 to TRBJ2-7; 7 bases are shared with TRBD1. The ends lost 5 bases at V and 2 bases at J; junction bases unmatched: 6. This CDR3 comprises 14 residues. Germline V gene sequence: CDR1 MNHEY, CDR2 SVGAGI. The CDR3: CASSLSGQAYEQYF. The CDR3 nucleotides are TGTGCCAGCAGTCTCTCCGGACAGGCCTACGAGCAGTACTTC.

The chain recombines TRBV30 with TRBJ2-7, with D unclear. The CDR3 runs 12 residues. Germline CDR1 reads GTSNPN; CDR2 reads SVGIG (reference sequence). V was pared by 2 bases and J by 3 bases, with 8 bases between. CDR3: CAWSLGHYEQYF. CDR3 sequence (DNA): TGTGCCTGGAGTCTAGGGCACTACGAGCAGTACTTC.

The chain employs TRBV5-1 and TRBJ2-7; TRBD1 matches 7 bases. J lost 1 base, V lost 3 bases, and 7 bases had no gene match. This CDR3 region has 15 residues. CDR1 and CDR2 (germline): SGHRS, YFSETQ. The CDR3 DNA is TGCGCCAGCAGCTCGTTAACAGGGGATTCCTACGAGCAGTACTTC. Translated: CASSSLTGDSYEQYF.

The chain recombines TRBV4-1 with TRBJ2-7, with 8 bases matching TRBD1. This CDR3 spans 15 amino acids. Losses at the gene ends were 1 base for V and 0 bases for J; bases not matched to a gene: 2. CDR1 and CDR2 from the germline V gene are MGHRA and YSYEKL. The CDR3: CASSQVDRGSYEQYF. The CDR3 DNA reads TGCGCCAGCAGCCAAGTCGACAGGGGCTCCTACGAGCAGTACTTC.

The chain has TRBV5-1 and TRBJ2-1; 9 bases agree with TRBD1. V trimming: 0 bases; J trimming: 8 bases; junction bases outside the gene matches: 12. Germline V gene sequence: CDR1 SGHRS, CDR2 YFSETQ. The CDR3 totals 17 residues. CDR3 nucleotide sequence: TGCGCCAGCAGCTTGGAATTCCGGACAGGGGATGGCGATGAGCAGTTCTTC. Encoded protein: CASSLEFRTGDGDEQFF. Together with reference TRBV5-1 and TRBJ2-1, the CDR3 gives the full variable domain: KAGVTQTPRYLIKTRGQQVTLSCSPISGHRSVSWYQQTPGQGLQFLFEYFSETQRNKGNFPGRFSGRQFSNSRSEMNVSTLELGDSALYLCASSLEFRTGDGDEQFFGPGTRLTVL.

The chain recombines TRBV27 with TRBJ2-5, with D perhaps being TRBD1 or TRBD2 (6 bases each). V was shortened by 4 bases and J by 1 base, with 22 bases between the two germline ends. Germline CDR1 reads MNHEY; CDR2 reads SMNVEV (reference sequence). The CDR3 extends over 18 amino acids. CDR3 protein: CASSWKYGTEGGQETQYF. CDR3 DNA sequence: TGTGCCAGCAGTTGGAAATACGGGACGGAGGGGGGCCAAGAGACCCAGTACTTC.

This clone was observed a few times. The V gene is TRBV5-6, the J gene TRBJ2-5, with a tentative D call TRBD2 (6 bases). Between the trimmed V and J ends, which lost 4 bases and 5 bases, there was a span of 9 bases. Germline CDR1 is SGHDT and CDR2 is YYEEEE. This CDR3 has 12 residues. The CDR3 DNA reads TGTGCCAGCAGCCCTGGGGGGGAGACCCAGTACTTC. Its protein product is CASSPGGETQYF.

The chain has TRBV7-6 and TRBJ2-2; TRBD2 matches 7 bases. The CDR3 runs to 14 residues. Germline V gene data show CDR1 as SGHVS and CDR2 as FNYEAQ. J was trimmed by 4 bases and V by 5 bases; bases with no gene match: 4. The CDR3 bases are TGTGCCAGCAGCCAGGGAGGGACCACCGGGGAGCTGTTTTTT. It encodes CASSQGGTTGELFF.

The chain uses TRBV4-3 and TRBJ1-1, with 9 bases matching TRBD1. The CDR3 spans 15 residues. Germline loops: CDR1 LGHNA, CDR2 YSLEER. V dropped 0 bases and J dropped 6; count of bases not matched to a gene: 5. In nucleotides, the CDR3 is TGCGCCAGCAGCCAAGACTGGGACAGGGACGCTGAAGCTTTCTTT. Amino acid sequence: CASSQDWDRDAEAFF.

The chain recombines TRBV5-6 with TRBJ2-1, with D uncertain. V lost 1 base and J 6 bases, leaving 8 bases between the germline ends. The CDR3 totals 13 residues. Germline V lookup: CDR1 SGHDT, CDR2 YYEEEE. This chain's CDR3 is CASSLTTPNEQFF. CDR3 in DNA: TGTGCCAGCAGCTTGACTACCCCCAATGAGCAGTTCTTC.

The chain has TRBV7-2 and TRBJ2-3; D may be TRBD2 (6 bases). V lost 6 bases and J 2 bases, leaving 15 bases between the germline ends. The CDR3 runs to 15 residues. Looked up from germline, CDR1 is SGHTA and CDR2 is FQGNSA. CDR3 DNA: TGTGCCAGCAGTCCATCGCAGCGGGTCACAGATACGCAGTATTTT. Protein sequence: CASSPSQRVTDTQYF.

The V gene is TRBV9, the J gene TRBJ2-5, with TRBD2 matching 9 bases. The ends lost 3 bases at V and 5 bases at J; junction bases unmatched: 11. Germline CDR1 SGDLS, CDR2 YYNGEE. This CDR3 contains 16 residues. As DNA, the CDR3 is TGTGCCAGCAGCGCTTTAGCGGGAGACTTTTTGGAGACCCAGTACTTC. It is translated as CASSALAGDFLETQYF.

The chain uses TRBV11-2 and TRBJ2-7; 9 bases are a match to TRBD2. Germline CDR1 reads SGHAT; CDR2 reads FQNNGV. After removal of 3 bases from V and 3 bases from J, the junction contained 3 bases not matched to a gene. The CDR3 is 14 residues long. The CDR3 DNA is TGTGCCAGCAGCTTGACGACTAGCGGCTACGAGCAGTACTTC. Its protein product is CASSLTTSGYEQYF.

The genes are TRBV4-3 and TRBJ2-7; D is possibly TRBD1 (6 bases). V dropped 6 bases and J dropped 1 base, with 13 bases sitting between them. The CDR3 spans 14 residues. The germline V gene encodes CDR1 LGHNA and CDR2 YSLEER. The CDR3 spells CASRPRQDSYEQYF. The DNA of the CDR3 is TGCGCCAGCAGACCTCGACAGGATTCCTACGAGCAGTACTTC.

The chain carries TRBV29-1 and TRBJ2-3, with D perhaps matching TRBD1 (6 bases). The V and J ends lost 6 bases and 1 base respectively, with 14 bases between them. The CDR3 is 14 residues long. Germline CDR1 SQVTM, CDR2 ANQGSEA. The DNA for the CDR3 is TGCAGCGTCCTGGGGGCTATCGGCACAGATACGCAGTATTTT. Translation: CSVLGAIGTDTQYF.

CDR3 coding DNA: TGTGCCAGCAGTTTGACAGGGCTTGAGCAGTACTTC. Translated, it gives CASSLTGLEQYF. This chain links TRBV27 with TRBJ2-7; 7 bases are shared with TRBD1. The CDR3 extends over 12 amino acids. Germline V CDR1 and CDR2: MNHEY, SMNVEV (reference sequence). J was trimmed by 7 bases and V by 3 bases; bases with no gene match: 3.

CDR3: CASSPLPGSINEQFF. The CDR3 nucleotides are TGTGCCAGCAGCCCTCTCCCCGGGAGTATCAATGAGCAGTTCTTC. The V gene is TRBV7-9, the J gene TRBJ2-1; D is perhaps TRBD2 (6 bases). From germline, CDR1 is SEHNR and CDR2 FQNEAQ (reference sequence). The V and J ends lost 5 bases and 6 bases respectively, with 17 bases between them. The length of the CDR3 is 15 residues.

V is TRBV5-4 and J is TRBJ1-1; D call uncertain. The germline V and J ends were trimmed by 2 bases and 5 bases, with 10 bases remaining between them. The germline V gene encodes CDR1 SGHNT and CDR2 YYREEE (reference sequence). The CDR3 consists of 13 residues. CDR3 nucleotide sequence: TGTGCCAGCAGCTTCACCCGGAGGACTGAAGCTTTCTTT. Amino acids: CASSFTRRTEAFF.

The chain links TRBV7-6 to TRBJ2-7; maybe TRBD2 (5 bases). This CDR3 region has 11 residues. Germline V gene lookup returns CDR1 SGHVS and CDR2 FNYEAQ. Deletions cut 10 bases from V and 7 bases from J, with 14 bases between. The CDR3 DNA reads as TGTGCCACCTCACACTCGGGAGAGCAGTACTTC. Protein sequence: CATSHSGEQYF.

CDR3 sequence: CASSEWPAEAYEQYF. CDR3 DNA sequence: TGTGCCAGCAGTGAATGGCCAGCGGAGGCCTACGAGCAGTACTTC. The chain has TRBV6-1 and TRBJ2-7; D possibly corresponds to TRBD2 (5 bases). V dropped 2 bases and J dropped 2 bases, with 13 bases sitting between them. The CDR3 is 15 amino acids. The V gene's germline CDR1 is MNHNS and CDR2 SASEGT.

This clone showed up just a few times. This rearrangement joins TRBV27 to TRBJ2-3; TRBD1 aligns across 8 bases. CDR1 MNHEY and CDR2 SMNVEV come from the germline V gene (reference sequence). The CDR3 extends over 15 amino acids. V lost 6 bases and J lost 1; bases outside the gene matches: 6. CDR3: CASRELTGGTDTQYF. In DNA, the CDR3 is TGTGCCAGCAGAGAACTGACAGGGGGCACAGATACGCAGTATTTT.

The count of this clone is one. This likely traces to a read error, being one base from a far larger clone. This chain connects TRBV7-9 to TRBJ2-7, with a weak D call TRBD2 (7 bases). CDR3 length: 15 amino acids. The V and J ends lost 1 base and 5 bases respectively, with 15 bases between them. The germline V gene encodes CDR1 SEHNR and CDR2 FQNEAQ (reference sequence). CDR3 DNA: TGTGCCAGCAGCTTAGGGGGGGGGCCCGGGGACGAGCAGTACTTC. It specifies CASSLGGGPGDEQYF.

In this sample, this clone turned up once. The chain is built from TRBV2 and TRBJ2-1; 11 bases are shared with TRBD2. The V and J ends lost 8 bases and 6 bases, in that order; junction bases with no gene match: 12. The germline V gene has CDR1 SNHLY and CDR2 FYNNEI. The CDR3 is made up of 16 amino acids. The CDR3 sequence is CASPESTSGIFNEQFF. The DNA of the CDR3 is TGTGCCAGCCCCGAGTCGACTAGCGGGATATTCAATGAGCAGTTCTTC.

V gene TRBV19 combines with J gene TRBJ2-1; D not resolved. Germline V CDR1 and CDR2: LNHDA, SQIVND (reference sequence). V was pared by 8 bases and J by 8 bases, with 10 bases between. The CDR3 sequence is 11 residues long. The CDR3 region has the DNA TGTGCCAGTCGCCTTGGCGATGAGCAGTTCTTC. It encodes CASRLGDEQFF. The full variable domain, rest sourced from reference TRBV19 and TRBJ2-1, is DGGITQSPKYLFRKEGQNVTLSCEQNLNHDAMYWYRQDPGQGLRLIYYSQIVNDFQKGDIAEGYSVSREKKESFPLTVTSAQKNPTAFYLCASRLGDEQFFGPGTRLTVL.

This rearrangement joins TRBV27 to TRBJ2-7; no clear D. The CDR3 has 17 amino acids. CDR1 is MNHEY, CDR2 SMNVEV, per germline (reference sequence). The V end lost 8 bases, the J end lost 6 bases, and 29 bases lay between the germline ends. In DNA form, the CDR3 reads TGTGCCAGCGCTCATCCTGGTTGGGCGGCAGTTAAAGCCGAGCAGTACTTC. Amino acids: CASAHPGWAAVKAEQYF.

V is TRBV9 and J is TRBJ1-1; D remains unclear. Germline CDR1 and CDR2: SGDLS and YYNGEE. The CDR3 covers 15 residues. V dropped 3 bases and J dropped 3 bases, with 15 bases sitting between them. The CDR3 DNA reads TGTGCCAGCAGCGAATCACAGATTACGGACACTGAAGCTTTCTTT. It codes for CASSESQITDTEAFF. The full variable domain, rest sourced from reference TRBV9 and TRBJ1-1, is DSGVTQTPKHLITATGQRVTLRCSPRSGDLSVYWYQQSLDQGLQFLIQYYNGEERAKGNILERFSAQQFPDLHSELNLSSLELGDSALYFCASSESQITDTEAFFGQGTRLTVV.

This clone occurred once. This chain links TRBV27 with TRBJ2-7; D is undetermined. Germline CDR1 MNHEY, CDR2 SMNVEV (reference sequence). The CDR3 contains 13 residues. V lost 7 bases, J lost 4 bases, and 14 bases lay in between. The CDR3 DNA follows: TGTGCCAGCAAGGCCCAGGTAGGGTACGAGCAGTACTTC. Translation: CASKAQVGYEQYF.

This clone was found a few times. The CDR3 region has the DNA TGTGCCAGCAGTTTCTCTTTCAGGGGACGGTCCTACGAGCAGTACTTC. It is translated as CASSFSFRGRSYEQYF. This chain joins TRBV27 and TRBJ2-7, with D perhaps TRBD1 (6 bases). This CDR3 is 16 amino acids long. Between the trimmed V and J ends, which lost 3 bases and 1 base, there was a span of 16 bases. Germline CDR1 reads MNHEY; CDR2 reads SMNVEV (reference sequence).

This sequence joins TRBV29-1 and TRBJ2-1; 9 nucleotides line up with TRBD2. CDR1 is SQVTM and CDR2 is ANQGSEA in the germline V gene. V was clipped by 2 bases and J by 5 bases; unmatched bases: 1. The CDR3 extends over 13 amino acids. The CDR3 loop is CSVELAGNNEQFF. CDR3 DNA: TGCAGCGTTGAACTAGCGGGAAACAATGAGCAGTTCTTC.

The rearrangement links TRBV30 to TRBJ2-3, with 9 nucleotides matching TRBD2. After removal of 7 bases from V and 1 base from J, the junction contained 9 bases not matched to a gene. Looked up from germline, CDR1 is GTSNPN and CDR2 is SVGIG (reference sequence). CDR3 length: 15 residues. The CDR3 DNA reads as TGTGCCTTTAGCGGGAGCTCCCTTGGCACAGATACGCAGTATTTT. It is translated as CAFSGSSLGTDTQYF. The variable domain in full, completed from reference TRBV30 and TRBJ2-3, reads SQTIHQWPATLVQPVGSPLSLECTVEGTSNPNLYWYRQAAGRGLQLLFYSVGIGQISSEVPQNLSASRPQDRQFILSSKKLLLSDSGFYLCAFSGSSLGTDTQYFGPGTRLTVL.